These 20 T cell receptor beta chains were sequenced from one sample in a study of blood T cell repertoires in COVID-19. TCRdb's copy holds only in-frame clones and misses some; the assay was immunoSEQ multiplex PCR. Of under 150,000 clones listed, roughly 80% are singletons. Sequencing was done on a sample of peripheral blood. The origin of the receptors is a middle-aged man with acute or convalescent COVID-19.

This clone was observed a few times. This chain uses TRBV28 with TRBJ1-4; 8 nucleotides line up with TRBD1. The CDR3 runs 14 residues. V gave up 6 bases and J gave up 8 bases; unmatched junction bases: 8. The germline V gene encodes CDR1 MDHEN and CDR2 SYDVKM. CDR3 in DNA: TGTGCCAGCAGGTGGACAGGGAGAAACGAAAAACTGTTTTTT. Its protein product is CASRWTGRNEKLFF.

The chain uses TRBV6-6 and TRBJ1-5; TRBD1 is a possible D gene (5 bases). Germline V gene data show CDR1 as MNHNY and CDR2 as SVGAGI (reference sequence). The CDR3 sequence is 14 residues long. V was trimmed by 3 bases and J by 6 bases, leaving 12 bases between them. CDR3 nucleotides: TGTGCCAGCAGTTATGGGCAGGGAAGTCAGCCCCAGCATTTT. Its protein is CASSYGQGSQPQHF.

This clone has a single count. The rearrangement links TRBV6-1 to TRBJ2-1; D perhaps matches TRBD2 (5 bases). The CDR3 runs to 15 residues. Trimming removed 1 base from V and 2 bases from J, with 9 bases in between. Per the germline V gene, CDR1 is MNHNS and CDR2 is SASEGT. The CDR3 nucleotides read TGTGCCAGCAGTGAAGTCGAGACTACCTACAATGAGCAGTTCTTC. Encoded protein: CASSEVETTYNEQFF.

The chain has TRBV19 and TRBJ1-1; D might be TRBD1 (5 bases). Germline values: CDR1 LNHDA, CDR2 SQIVND (reference sequence). V was pared by 3 bases and J by 6 bases, with 14 bases between. The CDR3 contains 14 residues. The CDR3 spells CASSIVGGVAEAFF. The CDR3 region has the DNA TGTGCCAGTAGTATCGTCGGGGGGGTTGCTGAAGCTTTCTTT. Full variable domain (missing parts from reference TRBV19 and TRBJ1-1): DGGITQSPKYLFRKEGQNVTLSCEQNLNHDAMYWYRQDPGQGLRLIYYSQIVNDFQKGDIAEGYSVSREKKESFPLTVTSAQKNPTAFYLCASSIVGGVAEAFFGQGTRLTVV.

The sample holds one count of this clone. The V gene is TRBV6-7, the J gene TRBJ1-1; no clear D gene. Being an ORF, TRBV6-7 has a function that is uncertain. This CDR3 has 16 residues. V dropped 7 bases and J dropped 0 bases, with 18 bases sitting between them. This CDR3 reads CASTELTQILNTEAFF. The DNA of the CDR3 is TGTGCCAGCACCGAATTAACTCAAATACTGAACACTGAAGCTTTCTTT.

The chain uses TRBV10-3 and TRBJ2-1; 9 bases align to TRBD2. CDR3 length: 17 residues. V shed 3 bases and J 0 bases; nucleotides not matched to a gene: 6. The germline gives CDR1 ENHRY, CDR2 SYGVKD. The CDR3 DNA sequence: TGTGCCATCAGTGACCCTAGCGGGGCAAGCTCCTACAATGAGCAGTTCTTC. This sequence encodes CAISDPSGASSYNEQFF.

The chain joins TRBV19 to TRBJ1-2; D remains ambiguous. This CDR3 comprises 13 residues. Trimming pared 3 bases from V and 0 bases from J, leaving 5 bases between. Per the germline V gene, CDR1 is LNHDA and CDR2 is SQIVND (reference sequence). In DNA, the CDR3 is TGTGCCAGTAGTATGGGAGCTAACTATGGCTACACCTTC. Protein product: CASSMGANYGYTF.

The chain's CDR3 is CASSPDSVTRDTQYF. CDR3 bases: TGTGCCAGCAGCCCCGACTCAGTCACACGGGATACGCAGTATTTT. This chain joins TRBV5-4 and TRBJ2-3; D not resolved. Trimming left V 4 bases short and J 6 bases short, with 18 bases between. Germline CDR1 SGHNT, CDR2 YYREEE (reference sequence). The CDR3 has 15 amino acids.

The genes are TRBV4-2 and TRBJ1-5; 8 bases align to TRBD1. The germline gives CDR1 LGHNA, CDR2 YNFKEQ. The trim removed 4 bases at V and 8 bases at J, leaving 13 bases unmatched. The CDR3 is 16 amino acids. DNA for the CDR3: TGTGCCAGCAGCCGAAGGGTGTCAGGGGGCATGGAGCCCCAGCATTTT. As protein: CASSRRVSGGMEPQHF.

The rearrangement links TRBV2 to TRBJ1-1; 9 bases map to TRBD1. Germline V gives CDR1 SNHLY, CDR2 FYNNEI. Germline trimming cut 7 bases from V and 4 bases from J; bases unmatched to any gene: 13. This CDR3 has 16 amino acids. CDR3 protein: CASTRGTGWLVTEAFF. In DNA, the CDR3 is TGTGCCAGCACTCGCGGGACAGGGTGGTTAGTCACTGAAGCTTTCTTT.

This clone has a handful of counts. This rearrangement joins TRBV19 to TRBJ2-7; tentative D call: TRBD2 (6 bases). Germline V gives CDR1 LNHDA, CDR2 SQIVND (reference sequence). The CDR3 extends over 13 amino acids. V was cut by 2 bases and J by 9 bases, with 14 bases left in between. The CDR3 sequence is CASSIRGTLGQYV. CDR3 nucleotides: TGTGCCAGTAGTATACGGGGGACTTTAGGGCAGTACGTC.

This clone was seen a few times. V is TRBV5-1 and J is TRBJ1-1; D is unclear. CDR3 length equals 13 residues. Germline V gene sequence: CDR1 SGHRS, CDR2 YFSETQ. V dropped 3 bases and J dropped 1 base, with 7 bases sitting between them. The CDR3 bases are TGCGCCAGCAGCTCTACTGGGAACACTGAAGCTTTCTTT. This encodes CASSSTGNTEAFF.

V usage is TRBV5-5 and J usage is TRBJ2-2; 9 bases are a match to TRBD1. Germline CDR1 SGHKS, CDR2 YYEKEE (reference sequence). J was trimmed by 0 bases and V by 5 bases; bases with no gene match: 5. The CDR3 runs to 16 residues. Written as DNA, the CDR3 is TGTGCCAGCAGAGCGACAGGGGGAACGAACACCGGGGAGCTGTTTTTT. Translated: CASRATGGTNTGELFF.

The J gene is TRBJ2-7, the V gene TRBV5-1; 9 bases line up with TRBD1. Germline V gene sequence: CDR1 SGHRS, CDR2 YFSETQ. V lost 3 bases and J lost 3; bases outside the gene matches: 7. The CDR3 length is 15 residues. The CDR3 protein is CASSSGTGFVYEQYF. Written as DNA, the CDR3 is TGCGCCAGCAGCTCCGGGACAGGGTTCGTCTACGAGCAGTACTTC.

The chain is built from TRBV19 and TRBJ1-2, with D possibly TRBD1 on 6 matching bases. The ends were cut back, 1 base at V and 4 bases at J, with 19 bases in the middle. This CDR3 has 17 amino acids. CDR1 and CDR2 from the germline V gene are LNHDA and SQIVND (reference sequence). CDR3 protein: CASSIVGTGSRIYGYTF. CDR3 nucleotides: TGTGCCAGTAGTATAGTGGGCACAGGGAGTCGGATCTATGGCTACACCTTC.

This chain links TRBV13 with TRBJ1-1, with D uncertain. This CDR3 has 12 residues. The ends were cut back, 0 bases at V and 6 bases at J, with 5 bases in the middle. Germline CDR1 reads PRHDT; CDR2 reads FYEKMQ (reference sequence). The chain's CDR3 is CASSLGYSEAFF. CDR3 DNA sequence: TGTGCCAGCAGCTTAGGGTATTCTGAAGCTTTCTTT.

J is TRBJ2-3 and V is TRBV24-1; the match to TRBD1 covers 7 bases. The CDR3 consists of 13 residues. V was pared by 9 bases and J by 2 bases, with 4 bases of the junction left unmatched. Germline CDR1 KGHDR, CDR2 SFDVKD. The CDR3 reads CATRDSITDTQYF. The CDR3 DNA reads as TGTGCCACCCGGGACAGTATCACAGATACGCAGTATTTT.

The gene calls are TRBV5-5 and TRBJ2-7; no definite D call. The CDR3 extends over 15 amino acids. Germline CDR1 and CDR2: SGHKS and YYEKEE (reference sequence). V lost 0 bases, J lost 2 bases, and 12 bases lay in between. CDR3 in DNA: TGTGCCAGCAGCTTGGCCCCATACAAAACCTACGAGCAGTACTTC. This encodes CASSLAPYKTYEQYF.

The chain employs TRBV6-5 and TRBJ1-4, with a tentative D call TRBD1 (6 bases). The germline V gene has CDR1 MNHEY and CDR2 SVGAGI. The CDR3 is 13 residues long. With 2 bases removed from V and 8 bases from J, the gap between germline ends came to 9 bases. CDR3 bases: TGTGCCAGCAGTTACCTGACAGGCGAAAAACTGTTTTTT. Its translation is CASSYLTGEKLFF.

This chain connects TRBV5-1 to TRBJ2-7; 9 bases fit TRBD1. V lost 4 bases and J lost 2; bases outside the gene matches: 7. The CDR3 consists of 15 residues. Per germline, CDR1 SGHRS and CDR2 YFSETQ. In DNA form, the CDR3 reads TGCGCCAGCAGCGCAGGACAGGGGACGACCTACGAGCAGTACTTC. Translating it yields CASSAGQGTTYEQYF. The whole variable domain, remainder taken from reference TRBV5-1 and TRBJ2-7, is KAGVTQTPRYLIKTRGQQVTLSCSPISGHRSVSWYQQTPGQGLQFLFEYFSETQRNKGNFPGRFSGRQFSNSRSEMNVSTLELGDSALYLCASSAGQGTTYEQYFGPGTRLTVT.